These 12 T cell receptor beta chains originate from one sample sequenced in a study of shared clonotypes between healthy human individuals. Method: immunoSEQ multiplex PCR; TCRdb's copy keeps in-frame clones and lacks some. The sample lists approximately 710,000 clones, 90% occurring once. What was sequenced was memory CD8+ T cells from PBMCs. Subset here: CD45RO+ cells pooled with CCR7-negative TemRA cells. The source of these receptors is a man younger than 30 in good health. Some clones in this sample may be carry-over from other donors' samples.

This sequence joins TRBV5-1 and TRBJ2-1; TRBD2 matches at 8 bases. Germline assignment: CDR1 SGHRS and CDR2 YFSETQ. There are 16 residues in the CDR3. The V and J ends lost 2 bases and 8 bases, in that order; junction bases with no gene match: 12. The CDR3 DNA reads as TGCGCCAGCAGCTTTCTACGCCGGGAGGGCCAGGATGAGCAGTTCTTC. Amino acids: CASSFLRREGQDEQFF.

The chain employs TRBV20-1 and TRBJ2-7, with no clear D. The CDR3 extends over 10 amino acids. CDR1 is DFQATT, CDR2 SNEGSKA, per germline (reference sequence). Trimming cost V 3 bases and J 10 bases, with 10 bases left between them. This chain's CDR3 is CSASPQLQYF. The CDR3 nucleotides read TGCAGTGCTAGTCCCCAGCTACAGTACTTC.

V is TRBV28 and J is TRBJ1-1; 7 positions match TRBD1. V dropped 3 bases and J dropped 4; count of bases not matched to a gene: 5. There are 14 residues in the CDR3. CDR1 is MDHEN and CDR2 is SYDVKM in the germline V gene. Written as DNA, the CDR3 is TGTGCCAGCAGTTTCGGGACAGCCGTCACTGAAGCTTTCTTT. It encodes CASSFGTAVTEAFF. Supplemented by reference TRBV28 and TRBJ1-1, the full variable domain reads DVKVTQSSRYLVKRTGEKVFLECVQDMDHENMFWYRQDPGLGLRLIYFSYDVKMKEKGDIPEGYSVSREKKERFSLILESASTNQTSMYLCASSFGTAVTEAFFGQGTRLTVV.

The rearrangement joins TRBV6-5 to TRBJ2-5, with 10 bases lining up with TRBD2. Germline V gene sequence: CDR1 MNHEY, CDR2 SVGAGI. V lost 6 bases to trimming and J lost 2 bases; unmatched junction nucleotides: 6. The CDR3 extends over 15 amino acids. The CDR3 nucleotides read TGTGCCAGCAGCAAACGGACTAGCGGACAAGAGACCCAGTACTTC. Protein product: CASSKRTSGQETQYF.

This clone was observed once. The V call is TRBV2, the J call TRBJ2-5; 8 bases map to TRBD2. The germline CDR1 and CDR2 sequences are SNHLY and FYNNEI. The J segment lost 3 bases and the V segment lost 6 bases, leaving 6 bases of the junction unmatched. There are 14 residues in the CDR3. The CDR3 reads CASSDPGLEETQYF. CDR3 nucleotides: TGTGCCAGCAGCGATCCGGGACTAGAAGAGACCCAGTACTTC.

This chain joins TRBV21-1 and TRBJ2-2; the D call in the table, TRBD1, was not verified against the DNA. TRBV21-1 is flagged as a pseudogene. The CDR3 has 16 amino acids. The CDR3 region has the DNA TGTGCCCCGCCCATTGGATTTTGGGGCAACGCCGGGGAGCTGTTTTTT. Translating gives CAPPIGFWGNAGELFF.

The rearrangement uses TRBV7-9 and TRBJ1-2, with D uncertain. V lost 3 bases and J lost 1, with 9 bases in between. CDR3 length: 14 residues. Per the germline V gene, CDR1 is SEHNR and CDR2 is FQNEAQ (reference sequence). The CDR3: CASSFERSNYGYTF. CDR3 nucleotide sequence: TGTGCCAGCAGCTTCGAAAGGAGTAACTATGGCTACACCTTC.

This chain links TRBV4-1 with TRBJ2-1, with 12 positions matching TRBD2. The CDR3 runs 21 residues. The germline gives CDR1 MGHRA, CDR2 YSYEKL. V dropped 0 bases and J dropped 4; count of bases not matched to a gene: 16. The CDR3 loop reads CASSQDLTSGRPYTPYNEQFF. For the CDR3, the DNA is TGCGCCAGCAGCCAAGATCTTACTAGCGGGAGGCCCTACACACCATACAATGAGCAGTTCTTC.

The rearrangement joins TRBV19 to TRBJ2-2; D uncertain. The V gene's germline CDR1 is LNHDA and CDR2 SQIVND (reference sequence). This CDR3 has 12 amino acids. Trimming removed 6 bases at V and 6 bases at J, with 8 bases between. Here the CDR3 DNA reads TGTGCCAGTAGGAAAACCTCCGGGGAGCTGTTTTTT. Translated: CASRKTSGELFF. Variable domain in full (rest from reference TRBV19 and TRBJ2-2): DGGITQSPKYLFRKEGQNVTLSCEQNLNHDAMYWYRQDPGQGLRLIYYSQIVNDFQKGDIAEGYSVSREKKESFPLTVTSAQKNPTAFYLCASRKTSGELFFGEGSRLTVL.

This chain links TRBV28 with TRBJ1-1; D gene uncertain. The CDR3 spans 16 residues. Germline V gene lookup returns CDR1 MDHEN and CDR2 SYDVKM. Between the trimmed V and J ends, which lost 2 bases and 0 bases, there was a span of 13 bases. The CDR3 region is CASSLVAGKMNTEAFF. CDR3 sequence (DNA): TGTGCCAGCAGTTTAGTTGCGGGAAAGATGAACACTGAAGCTTTCTTT.

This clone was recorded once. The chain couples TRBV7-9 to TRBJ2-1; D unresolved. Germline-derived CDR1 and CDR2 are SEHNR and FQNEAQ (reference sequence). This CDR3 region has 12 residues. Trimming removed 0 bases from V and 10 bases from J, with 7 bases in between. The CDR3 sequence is CASSLADLEQFF. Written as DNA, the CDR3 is TGTGCCAGCAGCTTAGCGGACCTGGAGCAGTTCTTC.

DNA for the CDR3: TGTGCCAGCAGCGCCAGGGTGAACACTGAAGCTTTCTTT. It is translated as CASSARVNTEAFF. The chain recombines TRBV11-3 with TRBJ1-1, with D tentatively TRBD1 (5 bases). Germline V gene data show CDR1 as SGHNT and CDR2 as YENEEA. V lost 5 bases to trimming and J lost 0 bases, with 7 bases between them. The CDR3 spans 13 residues.